This T cell receptor (beta chain) was found in a study of identical twins' blood T cells. The CDR3 length is 14 residues. V was shortened by 3 bases and J by 2 bases, with 10 bases between the two germline ends. Per the germline V gene, CDR1 is MNHEY and CDR2 is SMNVEV (reference sequence). TCRdb processed the 5' RACE reads anew with MiXCR; each CDR3 protein has one entry. The table lists a few hundred thousand distinct CDR3 sequences, about 28% of them singletons. The sample taken for sequencing was PBMCs. The TCR sequence derives from a woman aged 18-49 years in good health. The V gene is TRBV27, the J gene TRBJ1-2; D is possibly TRBD1 (6 bases). CDR3 in DNA: TGTGCCAGCAGTTTGGGGGGGACAAACTATGGCTACACCTTC. It translates to CASSLGGTNYGYTF.